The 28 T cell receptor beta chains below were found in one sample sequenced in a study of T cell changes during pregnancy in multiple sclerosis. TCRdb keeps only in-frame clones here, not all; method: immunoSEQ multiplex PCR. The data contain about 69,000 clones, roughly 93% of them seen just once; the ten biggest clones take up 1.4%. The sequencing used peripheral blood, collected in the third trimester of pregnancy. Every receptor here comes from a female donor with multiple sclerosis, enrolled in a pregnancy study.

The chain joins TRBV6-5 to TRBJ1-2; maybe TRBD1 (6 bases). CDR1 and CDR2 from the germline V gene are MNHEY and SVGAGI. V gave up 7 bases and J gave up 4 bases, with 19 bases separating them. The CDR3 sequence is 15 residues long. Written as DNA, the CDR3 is TGTGCCAGCACCCTAAACCCCCGGGGGGCCTATGGCTACACCTTC. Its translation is CASTLNPRGAYGYTF.

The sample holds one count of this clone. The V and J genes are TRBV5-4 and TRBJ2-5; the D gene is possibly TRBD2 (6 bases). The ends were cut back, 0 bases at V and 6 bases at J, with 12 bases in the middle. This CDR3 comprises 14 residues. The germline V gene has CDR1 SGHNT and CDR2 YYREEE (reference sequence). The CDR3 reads CASSLEGRDQTQYF. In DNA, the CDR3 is TGTGCCAGCAGCTTGGAGGGGCGGGACCAGACCCAGTACTTC.

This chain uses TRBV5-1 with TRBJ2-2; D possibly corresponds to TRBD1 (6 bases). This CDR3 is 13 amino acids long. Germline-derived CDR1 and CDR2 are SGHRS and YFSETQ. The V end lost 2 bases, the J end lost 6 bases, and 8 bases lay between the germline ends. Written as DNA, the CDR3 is TGCGCCAGCAGCTTACAGGGCCCCGGGGAGCTGTTTTTT. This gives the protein CASSLQGPGELFF.

The chain's CDR3 is CASSQGSRDSRGYTF. DNA for the CDR3: TGTGCCAGCAGCCAGGGATCCAGGGACAGTCGTGGCTACACCTTC. This sequence joins TRBV7-9 and TRBJ1-2; 7 nucleotides match TRBD1. Germline V gives CDR1 SEHNR, CDR2 FQNEAQ (reference sequence). This CDR3 region has 15 residues. V lost 5 bases and J lost 7; bases outside the gene matches: 13.

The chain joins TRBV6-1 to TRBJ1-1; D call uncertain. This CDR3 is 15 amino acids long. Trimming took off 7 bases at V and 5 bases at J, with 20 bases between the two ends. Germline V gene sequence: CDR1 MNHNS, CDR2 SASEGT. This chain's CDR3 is CASTHEVSISTEAFF. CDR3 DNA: TGTGCCAGCACTCACGAGGTGTCGATATCGACTGAAGCTTTCTTT.

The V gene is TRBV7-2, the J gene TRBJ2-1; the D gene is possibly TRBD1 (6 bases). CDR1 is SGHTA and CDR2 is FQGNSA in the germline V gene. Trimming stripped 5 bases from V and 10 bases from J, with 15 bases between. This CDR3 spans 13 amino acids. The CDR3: CASSTANDREQFF. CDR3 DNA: TGTGCCAGCAGCACCGCTAACGACAGGGAGCAGTTCTTC.

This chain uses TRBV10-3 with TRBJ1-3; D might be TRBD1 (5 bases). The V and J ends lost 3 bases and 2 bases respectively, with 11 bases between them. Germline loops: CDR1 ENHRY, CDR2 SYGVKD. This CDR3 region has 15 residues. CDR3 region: CAISDRGGAGNTIYF. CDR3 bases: TGTGCCATCAGTGATCGGGGGGGTGCTGGAAACACCATATATTTT.

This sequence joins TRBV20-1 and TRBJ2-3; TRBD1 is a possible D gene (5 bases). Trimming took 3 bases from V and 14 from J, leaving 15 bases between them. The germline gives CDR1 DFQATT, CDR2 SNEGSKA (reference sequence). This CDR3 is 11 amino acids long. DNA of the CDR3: TGCAGTGCTAGCGTCACAGGATCTTTGTATTTT. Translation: CSASVTGSLYF.

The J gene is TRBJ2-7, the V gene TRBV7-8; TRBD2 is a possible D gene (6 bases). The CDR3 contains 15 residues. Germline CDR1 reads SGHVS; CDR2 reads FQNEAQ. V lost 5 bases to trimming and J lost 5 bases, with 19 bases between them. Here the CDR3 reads CASSVRLERSHEQYF. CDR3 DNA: TGTGCCAGCAGCGTCCGACTAGAACGATCTCACGAGCAGTACTTC.

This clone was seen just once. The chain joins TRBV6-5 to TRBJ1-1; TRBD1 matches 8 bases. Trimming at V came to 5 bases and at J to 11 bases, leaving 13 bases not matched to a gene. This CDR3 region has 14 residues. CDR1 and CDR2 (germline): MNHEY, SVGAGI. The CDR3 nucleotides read TGTGCCAGCAGTACAAGGACAGGGATGGGGATCGCTTTCTTT. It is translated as CASSTRTGMGIAFF.

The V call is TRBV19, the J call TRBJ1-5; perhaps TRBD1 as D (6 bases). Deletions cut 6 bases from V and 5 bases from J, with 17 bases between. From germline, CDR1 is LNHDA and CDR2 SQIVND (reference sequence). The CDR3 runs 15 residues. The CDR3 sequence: CASSPRGFSDQPQHF. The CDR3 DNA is TGTGCCAGTAGCCCAAGGGGGTTTTCAGATCAGCCCCAGCATTTT.

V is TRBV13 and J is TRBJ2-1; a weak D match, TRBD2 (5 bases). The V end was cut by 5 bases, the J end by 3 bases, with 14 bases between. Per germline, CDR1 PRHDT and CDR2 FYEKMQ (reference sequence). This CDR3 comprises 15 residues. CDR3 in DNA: TGTGCCAGCAGCGCCGGGGTCGAAGGCTACAATGAGCAGTTCTTC. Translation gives CASSAGVEGYNEQFF.

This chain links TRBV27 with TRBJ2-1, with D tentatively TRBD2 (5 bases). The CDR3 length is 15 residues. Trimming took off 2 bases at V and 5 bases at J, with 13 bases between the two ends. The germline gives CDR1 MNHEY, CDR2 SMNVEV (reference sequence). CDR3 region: CASSLRWESNNEQFF. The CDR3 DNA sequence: TGTGCCAGCAGTTTAAGGTGGGAGAGCAACAATGAGCAGTTCTTC.

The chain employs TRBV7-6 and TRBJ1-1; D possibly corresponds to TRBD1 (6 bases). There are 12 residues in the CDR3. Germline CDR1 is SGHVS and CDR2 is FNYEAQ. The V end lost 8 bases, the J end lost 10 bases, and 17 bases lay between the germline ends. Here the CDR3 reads CASLPRTVRAFF. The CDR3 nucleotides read TGTGCCAGCTTACCCCGGACAGTAAGAGCTTTCTTT.

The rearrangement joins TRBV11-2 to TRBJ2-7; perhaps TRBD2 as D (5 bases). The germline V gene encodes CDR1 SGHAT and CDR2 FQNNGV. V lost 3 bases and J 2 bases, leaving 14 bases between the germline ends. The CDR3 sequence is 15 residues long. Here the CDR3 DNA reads TGTGCCAGCAGCTTCGCCCGCGGGCCCCCCTACGAGCAGTACTTC. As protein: CASSFARGPPYEQYF.

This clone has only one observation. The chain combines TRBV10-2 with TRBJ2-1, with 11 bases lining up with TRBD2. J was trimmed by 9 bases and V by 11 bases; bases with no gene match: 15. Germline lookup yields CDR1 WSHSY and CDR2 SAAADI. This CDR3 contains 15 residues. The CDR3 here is CASQGLAGGAGEQFF. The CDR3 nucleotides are TGCGCCTCCCAAGGCCTAGCGGGGGGCGCCGGTGAGCAGTTCTTC.

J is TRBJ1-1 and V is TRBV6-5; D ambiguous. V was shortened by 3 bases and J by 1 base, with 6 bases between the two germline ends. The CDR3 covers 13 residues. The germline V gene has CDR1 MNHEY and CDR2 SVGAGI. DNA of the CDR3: TGTGCCAGCAGTTATCTCAGGAACACTGAAGCTTTCTTT. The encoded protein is CASSYLRNTEAFF.

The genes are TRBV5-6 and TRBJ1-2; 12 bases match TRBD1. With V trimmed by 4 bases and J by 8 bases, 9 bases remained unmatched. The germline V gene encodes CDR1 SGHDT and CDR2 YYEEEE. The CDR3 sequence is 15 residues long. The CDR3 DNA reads TGTGCCAGCAGCCTACTGGGACAGGGGGCAGGAGGCTACACCTTC. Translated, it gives CASSLLGQGAGGYTF.

The CDR3 sequence is CASSIVPLTLGRSEQYF. CDR3 nucleotide sequence: TGTGCCAGTAGTATAGTACCCTTAACTCTGGGGAGGTCCGAGCAGTACTTC. The chain recombines TRBV19 with TRBJ2-7; weak D call: TRBD2 (6 bases). Germline CDR1 and CDR2: LNHDA and SQIVND (reference sequence). The CDR3 runs to 17 residues. Trimming removed 1 base at V and 6 bases at J, with 22 bases between.

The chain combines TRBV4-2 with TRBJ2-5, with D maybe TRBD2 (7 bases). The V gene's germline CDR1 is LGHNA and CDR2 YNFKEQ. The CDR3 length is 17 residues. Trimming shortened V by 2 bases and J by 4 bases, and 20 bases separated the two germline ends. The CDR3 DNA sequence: TGTGCCAGCAGCCAAAACGGACAGCGGGGCGCGGGAGAGACCCAGTACTTC. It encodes CASSQNGQRGAGETQYF.

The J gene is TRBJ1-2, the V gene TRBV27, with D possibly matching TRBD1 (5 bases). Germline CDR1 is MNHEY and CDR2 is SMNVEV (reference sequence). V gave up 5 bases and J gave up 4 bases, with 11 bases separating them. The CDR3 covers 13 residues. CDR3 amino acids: CASSRGHLYGYTF. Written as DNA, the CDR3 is TGTGCCAGCAGTCGCGGACACCTCTATGGCTACACCTTC.

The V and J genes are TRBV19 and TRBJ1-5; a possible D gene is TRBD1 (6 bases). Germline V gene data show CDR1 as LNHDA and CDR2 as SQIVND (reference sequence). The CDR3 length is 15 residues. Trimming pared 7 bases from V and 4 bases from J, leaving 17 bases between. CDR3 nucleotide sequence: TGTGCCAGTATTGACGGGACATGGGGTAATCAGCCCCAGCATTTT. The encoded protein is CASIDGTWGNQPQHF. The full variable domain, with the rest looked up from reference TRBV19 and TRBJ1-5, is DGGITQSPKYLFRKEGQNVTLSCEQNLNHDAMYWYRQDPGQGLRLIYYSQIVNDFQKGDIAEGYSVSREKKESFPLTVTSAQKNPTAFYLCASIDGTWGNQPQHFGDGTRLSIL.

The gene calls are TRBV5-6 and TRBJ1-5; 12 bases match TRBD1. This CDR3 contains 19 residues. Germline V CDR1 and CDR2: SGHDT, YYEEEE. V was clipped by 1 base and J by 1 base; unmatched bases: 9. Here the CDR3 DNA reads TGTGCCAGCAGCTTGCTCCGGGACAGGGGGCTTAGGAGCAATCAGCCCCAGCATTTT. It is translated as CASSLLRDRGLRSNQPQHF. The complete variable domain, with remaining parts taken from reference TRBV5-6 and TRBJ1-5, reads DAGVTQSPTHLIKTRGQQVTLRCSPKSGHDTVSWYQQALGQGPQFIFQYYEEEERQRGNFPDRFSGHQFPNYSSELNVNALLLGDSALYLCASSLLRDRGLRSNQPQHFGDGTRLSIL.

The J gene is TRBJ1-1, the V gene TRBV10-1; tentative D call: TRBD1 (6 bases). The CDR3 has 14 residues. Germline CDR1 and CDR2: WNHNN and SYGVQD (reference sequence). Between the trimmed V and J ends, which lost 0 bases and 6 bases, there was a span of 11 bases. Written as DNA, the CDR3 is TGCGCCAGCAGTGAGTCCGGCAGGGGAGCTGAAGCTTTCTTT. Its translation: CASSESGRGAEAFF.

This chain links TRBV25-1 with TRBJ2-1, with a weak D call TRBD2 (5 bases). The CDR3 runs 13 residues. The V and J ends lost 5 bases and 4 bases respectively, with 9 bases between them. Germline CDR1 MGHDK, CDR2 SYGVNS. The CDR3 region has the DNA TGTGCCAGCAGTCTCGACTATTACAATGAGCAGTTCTTC. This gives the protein CASSLDYYNEQFF.

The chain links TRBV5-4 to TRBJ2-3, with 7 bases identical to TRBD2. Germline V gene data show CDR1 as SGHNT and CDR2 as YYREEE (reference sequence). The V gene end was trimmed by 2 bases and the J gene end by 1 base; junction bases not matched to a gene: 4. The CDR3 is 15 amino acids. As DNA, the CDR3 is TGTGCCAGCAGCTTACGGGGGAGGGGCACAGATACGCAGTATTTT. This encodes CASSLRGRGTDTQYF.

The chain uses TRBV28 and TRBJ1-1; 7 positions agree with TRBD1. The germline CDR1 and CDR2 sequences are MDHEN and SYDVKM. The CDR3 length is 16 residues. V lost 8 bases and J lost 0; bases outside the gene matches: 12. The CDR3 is CASLSPPGQLNTEAFF. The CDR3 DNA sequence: TGTGCCAGCCTTTCCCCCCCGGGACAGCTGAACACTGAAGCTTTCTTT.

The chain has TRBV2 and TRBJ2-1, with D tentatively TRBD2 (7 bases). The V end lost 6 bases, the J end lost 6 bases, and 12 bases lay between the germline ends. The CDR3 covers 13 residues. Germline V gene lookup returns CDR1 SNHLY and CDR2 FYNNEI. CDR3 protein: CASRRGGANEQFF. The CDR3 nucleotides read TGTGCCAGCAGGAGGGGGGGGGCCAATGAGCAGTTCTTC.